Shown below are 10 T cell receptor beta chains from a single sample sequenced in a study of cytomegalovirus exposure and HLA in healthy donors. The PCR made use of 60 Vbeta and 13 Jbeta primers. Clones were sequenced by immunoSEQ multiplex PCR, and TCRdb holds only the in-frame ones, with some missing. The sample records just over 150,000 clones, over 65% being singletons. The specimen was PBMCs. These receptors were obtained from a woman aged 40-49 years in good health and CMV-seronegative.

The V and J genes are TRBV7-9 and TRBJ1-4; D might be TRBD1 (5 bases). V gave up 4 bases and J gave up 6 bases, with 12 bases separating them. This CDR3 is built from 14 residues. Germline loops: CDR1 SEHNR, CDR2 FQNEAQ (reference sequence). CDR3 amino acids: CASSSGGGYEKLFF. The CDR3 DNA is TGTGCCAGCAGCTCCGGGGGGGGGTATGAAAAACTGTTTTTT.

The chain joins TRBV2 to TRBJ2-1; a weak D match, TRBD2 (5 bases). The CDR3 covers 14 residues. Deletions cut 2 bases from V and 4 bases from J, with 9 bases between. Germline CDR1 SNHLY, CDR2 FYNNEI. CDR3 sequence reads: CASSERRVYNEQFF. The CDR3 bases are TGTGCCAGCAGTGAACGGCGGGTGTACAATGAGCAGTTCTTC.

The rearrangement joins TRBV6-6 to TRBJ2-7, with TRBD1 matching over 7 bases. This CDR3 region has 13 residues. Germline trimming cut 7 bases from V and 4 bases from J; bases unmatched to any gene: 7. Germline CDR1 is MNHNY and CDR2 is SVGAGI (reference sequence). As DNA, the CDR3 is TGTGCCAGCAAGGTAGGGGGCGGATACGAGCAGTACTTC. This encodes CASKVGGGYEQYF.

The CDR3 loop is CASTQPQQGVGYTF. Here the CDR3 DNA reads TGTGCCAGCACCCAGCCCCAACAGGGGGTCGGATACACCTTC. This rearrangement joins TRBV28 to TRBJ1-2, with 8 bases aligning to TRBD1. The V segment lost 7 bases and the J segment 11 bases; nucleotides outside the gene matches: 15. This CDR3 comprises 14 residues. CDR1 is MDHEN, CDR2 SYDVKM, per germline.

This clone was observed a single time. The chain has TRBV18 and TRBJ2-3; no firm D call. The germline V and J ends were trimmed by 1 base and 0 bases, with 8 bases remaining between them. Germline CDR1 and CDR2: KGHSH and LQKENI. CDR3 length: 15 amino acids. For the CDR3, the DNA is TGTGCCAGCTCACCACTTAGCCACAGCACAGATACGCAGTATTTT. Amino acids: CASSPLSHSTDTQYF.

The chain employs TRBV6-5 and TRBJ1-2; D perhaps matches TRBD1 (6 bases). CDR1 and CDR2 from the germline V gene are MNHEY and SVGAGI. The CDR3 covers 13 residues. V lost 6 bases and J lost 3, with 11 bases in between. The CDR3 coding sequence is TGTGCCAGCAGGATACAGGGTCACTATGGCTACACCTTC. This translates into CASRIQGHYGYTF.

The chain employs TRBV5-1 and TRBJ1-3; 8 positions agree with TRBD1. The CDR3 is 16 amino acids. Germline assignment: CDR1 SGHRS and CDR2 YFSETQ. V trimming: 5 bases; J trimming: 4 bases; junction bases outside the gene matches: 11. The CDR3 sequence: CASSRDRGVWGNTIYF. Written as DNA, the CDR3 is TGCGCCAGCAGTCGCGACAGGGGAGTATGGGGAAACACCATATATTTT.

This clone was detected once. This chain connects TRBV9 to TRBJ2-5, with TRBD2 identical over 8 bases. The J call may be wrong; the DNA end is better matched by TRBJ2-7. Germline CDR1 and CDR2: SGDLS and YYNGEE. The CDR3 is 15 residues long. The CDR3 reads CASSVSSGFAYEQYF. Written as DNA, the CDR3 is TGTGCCAGCAGCGTATCTAGCGGGTTCGCCTACGAGCAGTACTTC.

V is TRBV6-5 and J is TRBJ1-2; possible D gene TRBD1, 5 bases. Trimming took 2 bases from V and 8 from J, leaving 12 bases between them. Looked up from germline, CDR1 is MNHEY and CDR2 is SVGAGI. The CDR3 runs to 13 residues. The CDR3, as DNA: TGTGCCAGCAGTTACGATGGGGCTGGCGGCTACACCTTC. Protein product: CASSYDGAGGYTF.

This chain links TRBV28 with TRBJ2-5, with TRBD1 matching over 7 bases. TRBJ2-7 explains the end of the DNA better; the J call may be wrong. CDR1 MDHEN and CDR2 SYDVKM come from the germline V gene. This CDR3 region has 13 residues. The CDR3, as DNA: TGTGCCAGCAGACGACAGGGTTCCTACGAGCAGTACTTC. It codes for CASRRQGSYEQYF.